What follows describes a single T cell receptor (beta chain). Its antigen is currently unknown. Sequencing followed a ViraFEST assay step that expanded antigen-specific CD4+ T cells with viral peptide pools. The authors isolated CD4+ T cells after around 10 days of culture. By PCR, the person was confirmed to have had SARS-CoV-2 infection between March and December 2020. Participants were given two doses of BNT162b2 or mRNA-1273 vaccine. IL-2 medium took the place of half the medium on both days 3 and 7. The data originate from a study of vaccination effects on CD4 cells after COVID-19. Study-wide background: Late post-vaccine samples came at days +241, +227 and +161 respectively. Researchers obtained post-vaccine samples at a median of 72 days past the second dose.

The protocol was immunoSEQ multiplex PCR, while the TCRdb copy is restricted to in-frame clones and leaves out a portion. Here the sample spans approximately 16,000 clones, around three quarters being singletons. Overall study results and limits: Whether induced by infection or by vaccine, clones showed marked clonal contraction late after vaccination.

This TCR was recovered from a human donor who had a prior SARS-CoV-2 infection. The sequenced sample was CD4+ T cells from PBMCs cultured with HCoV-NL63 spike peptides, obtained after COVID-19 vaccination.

In DNA, the CDR3 is TGTGCCATCAGTGGTTCGAGCGGGGGGGCCCAAGAGACCCAGTACTTC. This codes for CAISGSSGGAQETQYF. The chain recombines TRBV10-3 with TRBJ2-5; 10 bases are shared with TRBD2. CDR3 size: 16 residues. CDR1 is ENHRY and CDR2 is SYGVKD in the germline V gene. Trimming took 4 bases from V and 1 from J; bases not matched to a gene: 6.